The 19 T cell receptor beta chains in this list originate from one sample, sequenced in a study of blood T cell repertoires in COVID-19 (dated by TCRdb to about 2020). To prepare the library, the immunoSEQ multiplex PCR assay was applied. Imported from immuneACCESS, the table was reduced by TCRdb to in-frame sequences with V and J called. These copies leave out some clones; in studies compared against another copy, an unresolved V gene accounts for under half, and the cause of the remainder is not known. The sample profile shows about 220,000 clones; 80% of them were found once. Of the sample, about 7% is held by the ten largest clones. Sequences were obtained from peripheral blood. These receptors came from a woman between 65 and 79 years old with acute or convalescent COVID-19.

V gene TRBV7-2 combines with J gene TRBJ2-7; no clear D gene. CDR1 is SGHTA and CDR2 is FQGNSA in the germline V gene. Trimming took off 1 base at V and 3 bases at J, with 16 bases between the two ends. The CDR3 runs 16 residues. This CDR3 is CASSLGGISEGYEQYF. The CDR3 DNA reads as TGTGCCAGCAGCTTAGGCGGTATAAGCGAAGGCTACGAGCAGTACTTC.

The chain carries TRBV6-2 or TRBV6-3 and TRBJ1-2, with TRBD1 as a possible D gene (5 bases). The germline gives CDR1 MNHEY, CDR2 SVGEGT. CDR3 length: 14 amino acids. Deletions cut 3 bases from V and 4 bases from J, with 12 bases between. The CDR3 DNA sequence: TGTGCCAGCAGTTATTCCGGGACTGTCTATGGCTACACCTTC. Residues: CASSYSGTVYGYTF.

The sample holds one count of this clone. J is TRBJ2-5 and V is TRBV10-3; TRBD2 matches at 11 bases. CDR1 and CDR2 (germline): ENHRY, SYGVKD. The CDR3 totals 16 residues. The junction had 13 bases not matched to a gene; V was cut back by 3 bases and J by 10 bases. The CDR3: CAISDSTSGDHRDQYF. In DNA, the CDR3 is TGTGCCATCAGTGATTCGACTAGCGGGGACCACAGGGACCAGTACTTC.

The chain employs TRBV3-1 (or the pseudogene TRBV3-2) and TRBJ2-3; 10 bases line up with TRBD2. The germline CDR1 and CDR2 sequences are LGHDT and YNNKEL (reference sequence). V dropped 2 bases and J dropped 9; count of bases not matched to a gene: 5. This CDR3 region has 14 residues. The DNA for the CDR3 is TGTGCCAGCAGCCAATTAAGCGGGGGGGAAACGCAGTATTTT. This gives the protein CASSQLSGGETQYF.

The CDR3 DNA sequence: TGTGCCTGGAGTGTGCAGGCTGCAGGGCCCCAGCATTTT. As protein: CAWSVQAAGPQHF. The rearrangement joins TRBV30 to TRBJ1-5; D is unresolved. Between the trimmed V and J ends, which lost 0 bases and 9 bases, there was a span of 12 bases. In germline, CDR1 is GTSNPN, CDR2 SVGIG (reference sequence). The length of the CDR3 is 13 residues.

The chain carries TRBV7-2 and TRBJ2-7; D is possibly TRBD1 (6 bases). V dropped 5 bases and J dropped 5 bases, with 13 bases sitting between them. This CDR3 has 13 amino acids. Germline CDR1 SGHTA, CDR2 FQGNSA. The CDR3 protein is CASSKQQGNEQYF. The CDR3 DNA sequence: TGTGCCAGCAGCAAGCAACAGGGTAACGAGCAGTACTTC. Drawing the rest from reference TRBV7-2 and TRBJ2-7, the complete variable domain is GAGVSQSPSNKVTEKGKDVELRCDPISGHTALYWYRQSLGQGLEFLIYFQGNSAPDKSGLPSDRFSAERTGGSVSTLTIQRTQQEDSAVYLCASSKQQGNEQYFGPGTRLTVT.

This clone was detected a few times. The J gene is TRBJ1-5, the V gene TRBV25-1, with D possibly being TRBD1 (6 bases). V was pared by 1 base and J by 4 bases, with 14 bases between. From germline, CDR1 is MGHDK and CDR2 SYGVNS. The CDR3 sequence is 16 residues long. The CDR3 bases are TGTGCCAGCAGTGAATCGGGGGGGCTCCGAAATCAGCCCCAGCATTTT. Protein: CASSESGGLRNQPQHF. Full variable domain (outside the CDR3, taken from reference TRBV25-1 and TRBJ1-5): EADIYQTPRYLVIGTGKKITLECSQTMGHDKMYWYQQDPGMELHLIHYSYGVNSTEKGDLSSESTVSRIRTEHFPLTLESARPSHTSQYLCASSESGGLRNQPQHFGDGTRLSIL.

The chain joins TRBV7-9 to TRBJ1-6; tentatively, D is TRBD1 (6 bases). Germline values: CDR1 SEHNR, CDR2 FQNEAQ (reference sequence). This CDR3 is built from 15 residues. V lost 0 bases to trimming and J lost 7 bases, with 10 bases between them. As DNA, the CDR3 is TGTGCCAGCAGCTTAGCGCGGGGGCCAAATTCACCCCTCCACTTT. Translated, it gives CASSLARGPNSPLHF.

The rearrangement links TRBV2 to TRBJ2-1; TRBD1 might be the D (5 bases). Germline V gives CDR1 SNHLY, CDR2 FYNNEI. The CDR3 consists of 13 residues. V was clipped by 8 bases and J by 5 bases, with 13 bases between them. CDR3 DNA: TGTGCCAGCGCGACAGTCTCAAACAATGAGCAGTTCTTC. Its protein product is CASATVSNNEQFF.

This clone turned up a few times. The CDR3 sequence: CASALELSGNTIYF. The DNA for the CDR3 is TGTGCCAGTGCCCTCGAGCTCTCTGGAAACACCATATATTTT. This chain links TRBV19 with TRBJ1-3; no definite D call. Germline CDR1 reads LNHDA; CDR2 reads SQIVND (reference sequence). The V end was cut by 8 bases, the J end by 0 bases, with 11 bases between. The CDR3 has 14 residues.

V and J are TRBV18 and TRBJ2-7; a weak D match, TRBD2 (6 bases). CDR3 size: 14 residues. The V end lost 0 bases, the J end lost 9 bases, and 15 bases lay between the germline ends. Germline assignment: CDR1 KGHSH and CDR2 LQKENI. As DNA, the CDR3 is TGTGCCAGCTCACCACCGGCGGGGTTCTGGGGGCAGTACTTC. It is translated as CASSPPAGFWGQYF.

This clone appeared once. The gene calls are TRBV18 and TRBJ2-6; TRBD1 might be the D (6 bases). From germline, CDR1 is KGHSH and CDR2 LQKENI. This CDR3 comprises 19 residues. V was cut by 2 bases and J by 3 bases, with 20 bases left in between. The CDR3 here is CASSPSGTHADFGANVLTF. CDR3 DNA sequence: TGTGCCAGCTCACCATCGGGGACACATGCTGACTTTGGGGCCAACGTCCTGACTTTC.

The chain recombines TRBV5-1 with TRBJ1-2; D remains unclear. Germline values: CDR1 SGHRS, CDR2 YFSETQ. V lost 4 bases to trimming and J lost 4 bases, with 14 bases between them. The CDR3 extends over 14 amino acids. CDR3 nucleotides: TGCGCCAGCAGCACGGGAGACAATATCTATGGCTACACCTTC. Translated, it gives CASSTGDNIYGYTF.

This clone showed up just once. The chain uses TRBV7-8 and TRBJ2-5; 7 nucleotides line up with TRBD1. J was trimmed by 3 bases and V by 8 bases; bases with no gene match: 3. Germline loops: CDR1 SGHVS, CDR2 FQNEAQ. The length of the CDR3 is 12 residues. The CDR3 region is CASGDSEETQYF. CDR3 sequence (DNA): TGTGCCAGCGGGGACAGCGAAGAGACCCAGTACTTC.

This sequence joins TRBV9 and TRBJ1-4; the match to TRBD1 covers 10 bases. V was clipped by 3 bases and J by 8 bases; unmatched bases: 16. CDR3 size: 18 residues. Germline lookup yields CDR1 SGDLS and CDR2 YYNGEE. This chain's CDR3 is CASSAPRDRGDKGEKLFF. DNA of the CDR3: TGTGCCAGCAGCGCACCCCGGGACAGGGGTGATAAAGGAGAAAAACTGTTTTTT.

This clone was seen only a few times. The chain has TRBV29-1 and TRBJ2-7; 13 bases fit TRBD2. After removal of 4 bases from V and 2 bases from J, the junction contained 5 bases not matched to a gene. This CDR3 spans 15 amino acids. From germline, CDR1 is SQVTM and CDR2 ANQGSEA. The CDR3 DNA follows: TGCAGCGTTGGTATTGGGACTAGCGGGGCCTACGAGCAGTACTTC. Protein sequence: CSVGIGTSGAYEQYF.

The chain has TRBV7-3 and TRBJ2-3, with 9 positions matching TRBD1. This CDR3 has 13 residues. The junction had 2 bases not matched to a gene; V was cut back by 2 bases and J by 8 bases. CDR1 and CDR2 from the germline V gene are SGHTA and FQGTGA. The CDR3, as DNA: TGTGCCAGCAGCTTAGAGGGACAGGGTACGCAGTATTTT. Its protein is CASSLEGQGTQYF.

The V and J genes are TRBV29-1 and TRBJ1-1; D not certain. Trimming pared 3 bases from V and 2 bases from J, leaving 10 bases between. The CDR3 consists of 13 residues. Looked up from germline, CDR1 is SQVTM and CDR2 is ANQGSEA. CDR3 loop: CSVEAGRNTEAFF. The CDR3, as DNA: TGCAGCGTTGAGGCAGGCCGTAACACTGAAGCTTTCTTT.

This chain uses TRBV7-2 with TRBJ2-3; D is possibly TRBD2 (6 bases). Germline V lookup: CDR1 SGHTA, CDR2 FQGNSA. The CDR3 runs to 17 residues. V lost 5 bases and J lost 2, with 20 bases in between. CDR3 sequence: CASSTRAKRGYTDTQYF. CDR3 DNA: TGTGCCAGCAGCACGCGGGCTAAACGGGGGTACACAGATACGCAGTATTTT.